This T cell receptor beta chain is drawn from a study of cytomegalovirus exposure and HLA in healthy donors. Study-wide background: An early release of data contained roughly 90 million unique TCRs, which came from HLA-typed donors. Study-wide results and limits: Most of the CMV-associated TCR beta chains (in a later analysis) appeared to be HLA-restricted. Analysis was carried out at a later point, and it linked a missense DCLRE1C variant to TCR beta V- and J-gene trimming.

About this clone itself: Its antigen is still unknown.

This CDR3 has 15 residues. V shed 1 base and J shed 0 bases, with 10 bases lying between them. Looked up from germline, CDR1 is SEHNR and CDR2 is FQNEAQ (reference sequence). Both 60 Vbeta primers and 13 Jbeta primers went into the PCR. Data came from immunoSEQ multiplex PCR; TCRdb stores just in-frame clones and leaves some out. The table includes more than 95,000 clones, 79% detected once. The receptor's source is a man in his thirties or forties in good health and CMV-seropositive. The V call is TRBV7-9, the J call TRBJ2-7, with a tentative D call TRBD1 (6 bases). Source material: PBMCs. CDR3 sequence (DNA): TGTGCCAGCAGCTTAGGAGGGGGAAGCTCCTACGAGCAGTACTTC. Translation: CASSLGGGSSYEQYF.